This entry features one T cell receptor (beta chain) sequence. These data originate in a study of shared clonotypes between healthy human individuals. About the study: For every donor, three CD4 naive, three CD4 memory, two CD8 naive and one CD8 memory plates were used.

Each subset's genomic DNA was shared equally among a number of immunoSEQ plates. Assay used: immunoSEQ multiplex PCR; TCRdb lists only in-frame clones, some missing. Counted here are over a million clones, approximately 78% occurring once; the ten biggest clones make up 0.55% to 0.7%. Trimming left V 5 bases short and J 8 bases short, with 9 bases between. Germline values: CDR1 SEHNR, CDR2 FQNEAQ (reference sequence). This CDR3 is built from 12 residues. The clonotype comes from a man between 18 and 35 years old in good health. Some clones in this sample may be carry-over from other donors' samples. V gene TRBV7-9 combines with J gene TRBJ1-4, with D uncertain. The material sequenced was memory CD4+ T cells from PBMCs. This sample's subset: CD45RA-negative fraction. CDR3 nucleotides: TGTGCCAGCAGCCTCGCCCTAGAAAAACTGTTTTTT. Its protein is CASSLALEKLFF.